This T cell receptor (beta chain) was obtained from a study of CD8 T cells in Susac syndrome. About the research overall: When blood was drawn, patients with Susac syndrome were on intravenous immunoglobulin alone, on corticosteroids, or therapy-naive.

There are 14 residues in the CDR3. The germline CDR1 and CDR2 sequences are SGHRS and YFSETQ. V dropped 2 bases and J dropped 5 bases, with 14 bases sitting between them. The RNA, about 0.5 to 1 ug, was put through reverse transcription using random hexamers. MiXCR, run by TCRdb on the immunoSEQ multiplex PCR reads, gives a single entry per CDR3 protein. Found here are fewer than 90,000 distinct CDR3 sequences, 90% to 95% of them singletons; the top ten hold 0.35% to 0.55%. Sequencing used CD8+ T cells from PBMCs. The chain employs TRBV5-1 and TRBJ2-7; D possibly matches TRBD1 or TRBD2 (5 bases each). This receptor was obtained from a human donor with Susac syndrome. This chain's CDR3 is CASSFGAVVDEQYF. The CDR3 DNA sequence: TGCGCCAGCAGCTTCGGGGCGGTCGTGGACGAGCAGTACTTC.